This T cell receptor beta chain comes out of a study of lymphopenia after photon versus proton radiotherapy. Points from the study as a whole: Under photons, naive T cells and diversity fell while effector/memory populations rose.

This clone was observed a single time. What it recognizes is unknown. Sequencing used immunoSEQ multiplex PCR; TCRdb keeps in-frame clones, though not all of them. The repertoire holds approximately 160,000 clones, with roughly nine tenths as singletons. This CDR3 region has 14 residues. With 3 bases clipped from V and 6 bases from J, the junction kept 7 bases outside the gene matches. Per the germline V gene, CDR1 is MNHEY and CDR2 is SMNVEV (reference sequence). The sample in question was peripheral blood, obtained from a patient treated with photon-based radiotherapy. This chain uses TRBV27 with TRBJ2-7, with 8 bases matching TRBD2. This receptor was identified in a man aged 45-65 years with gastric cancer. CDR3 sequence: CASSFGSGKGEQYF. CDR3 DNA: TGTGCCAGCAGTTTCGGTAGCGGGAAGGGCGAGCAGTACTTC.